This T cell receptor beta chain was sequenced for a study of OX40 agonist ivuxolimab in advanced cancers. Context from the whole study: The costimulatory receptor OX40 (CD134) was targeted by ivuxolimab, a fully human IgG2 agonistic monoclonal antibody. Intravenous ivuxolimab was administered to patients every 2 weeks at six dose levels: 0.01, 0.1, 0.3, 1.5, 3 and 10 mg/kg. Of the roughly 51 dose-escalation patients, hepatocellular carcinoma was present in roughly 19, melanoma in some 15, renal cell carcinoma in 9 and head and neck cancer in 9. In the dose-escalation cohort, 75% to 85% of patients were male, and the mean age was 60 years with a range of roughly 23 to 79. Prior anti-PD-1, anti-PD-L1 or anti-CTLA-4 therapy was permitted, and about two fifths of dose-escalation patients had received checkpoint inhibitors. Partial responses were achieved by three dose-escalation patients, of whom one had hepatocellular carcinoma and two had cutaneous melanoma. Peripheral TCRbeta sequencing aimed to test whether ivuxolimab altered TCR sequence diversity and caused clonal T-cell expansion. The paper reports the monotherapy dose-escalation portion (N of about 50 patients) of the phase I ivuxolimab trial. Overall study results and their limits: At doses of 0.1 to 3.0 mg/kg, clonal expansion of both CD4+ and CD8+ blood T cells was observed from baseline to week 6. The antigen specificity of the clonally expanded peripheral T cells was not determined. Low levels of normalized T-cell clonal expansion were also seen in some patients who did not respond. In the 0.1-3.0 mg/kg groups, partial responders were among the patients with the lowest normalized peripheral clonal expansion, particularly in CD8+ T cells. After ivuxolimab, more expanded clones were found on average in CD8+ T cells than in CD4+ T cells.

Concerning this clone itself: Its binding antigen is unknown. It has no much larger one-base neighbor in the sample; base qualities were not kept.

The CDR3 spans 13 residues, from the cysteine through the phenylalanine. CDR3 DNA is the only sequence kept; it has 39 bases, read in frame from the first base. As encoded in the germline V gene (reference sequence), CDR1 is MNHNY while CDR2 is SVGAGI. Patients with autoimmune disease history or receiving systemic immunosuppression were excluded from the trial. In every dose cohort, peripheral blood was drawn for TCR sequencing at baseline, cycle 4 day 1, and cycle 7 day 1. The samples were drawn from a first-in-human, open-label, multicenter phase I dose-escalation trial of ivuxolimab. Adults with locally advanced or metastatic head and neck squamous cell, hepatocellular, melanoma or renal cell carcinoma were enrolled in the trial. Before TCR sequencing, CD4+ T cells and CD8+ T cells were sorted from peripheral blood as separate populations. Genomic DNA was extracted from sorted cells for sequencing of the TCRbeta CDR3 region. The immunoSEQ Assay was used for sequencing of TCRbeta CDR3 regions. The source is immuneACCESS, and TCRdb retained only in-frame sequences with V and J called. Part of the clones is not carried over; for the studies checked, unresolved V genes explain less than half of this, and the remainder is unexplained. This sample has over 80,000 clones in its table, and approximately 80% of those were observed once. Roughly 5.4% of the sample lies in the top ten.

The material was CD4+ or CD8+ T cells sorted from blood, obtained in a trial of the OX40 agonist ivuxolimab. The V gene is TRBV6-6 and the J gene is TRBJ2-5; no D segment can be confidently identified. The assigned J gene may be wrong: the sequence end matches TRBJ2-7 better. This clonotype originated in an adult with an advanced solid tumor such as melanoma, head and neck, liver or kidney cancer. The nucleotide sequence is TGTGCCAGCAACGAAGGTAGCTCCTACGAGCAGTACTTC. The encoded protein is CASNEGSSYEQYF.